These 3 T cell receptor beta chains share one sample of origin, sequenced in a study of cytomegalovirus exposure and HLA in healthy donors. 60 Vbeta and 13 Jbeta primers were used in PCR. Assay used: immunoSEQ multiplex PCR; TCRdb lists only in-frame clones, some missing. The sample includes just over 150,000 clones, roughly 73% seen only once; the top ten take approximately 1.5%. The sample comprised PBMCs. The receptors were gathered from a woman aged 25 to 39 in good health and CMV-seronegative.

This chain connects TRBV19 to TRBJ2-1; 8 nucleotides agree with TRBD1. The CDR3 sequence is 16 residues long. From germline, CDR1 is LNHDA and CDR2 SQIVND (reference sequence). Trimming took 0 bases from V and 7 from J; bases not matched to a gene: 8. The chain's CDR3 is CASSIDARQGLNEQFF. The CDR3 DNA is TGTGCCAGTAGTATAGATGCCCGACAGGGGTTAAATGAGCAGTTCTTC.

V usage is TRBV9 and J usage is TRBJ1-3; possibly TRBD1 for D (5 bases). V was pared by 3 bases and J by 4 bases, with 8 bases between. This CDR3 contains 13 residues. Germline assignment: CDR1 SGDLS and CDR2 YYNGEE. The CDR3 sequence: CASSAGVGNTIYF. The CDR3 coding sequence is TGTGCCAGCAGCGCGGGGGTAGGAAACACCATATATTTT.

CDR3 DNA: TGTGCCAGCAACTTTGAGCTGAGCAATCAGCCCCAGCATTTT. Amino acids: CASNFELSNQPQHF. This chain links TRBV2 with TRBJ1-5; D not certain. Trimming pared 7 bases from V and 1 base from J, leaving 11 bases between. The CDR3 covers 14 residues. From germline, CDR1 is SNHLY and CDR2 FYNNEI.